This T cell receptor (beta chain) is drawn from a study of identical twins. MiXCR was run by TCRdb on the 5' RACE reads, yielding one entry per CDR3 protein. The table has around 1.7 million distinct CDR3 sequences, roughly a third seen once. This CDR3 has 14 amino acids. Trimming cost V 4 bases and J 15 bases; bases outside gene matches: 9. CDR1 and CDR2 from the germline V gene are SGDLS and YYNGEE. The V and J genes are TRBV9 and TRBJ2-1, with 14 bases fitting TRBD2. The sequence derives from a newborn girl in good health. The specimen sequenced was cord blood. CDR3 protein: CASSTGTSGSQTFF. The CDR3 DNA reads as TGTGCCAGCAGCACCGGGACTAGCGGGAGTCAAACGTTCTTC. The variable domain in full, completed from reference TRBV9 and TRBJ2-1, reads DSGVTQTPKHLITATGQRVTLRCSPRSGDLSVYWYQQSLDQGLQFLIQYYNGEERAKGNILERFSAQQFPDLHSELNLSSLELGDSALYFCASSTGTSGSQTFFGPGTRLTVL.